Following are 22 T cell receptor beta chains from one sample sequenced in a study of control samples from healthy donors and cancer patients. Generated by immunoSEQ multiplex PCR, the TCRdb table keeps only in-frame clones and is missing some. This sample has tens of thousands of clones; approximately 89% occur once, and the top ten carry 5% to 7%. Sequenced sample: PBMCs. The source of these receptors is a man aged 55 to 69 with colorectal cancer.

The V call is TRBV30, the J call TRBJ1-5, with 10 bases fitting TRBD1. Trimming removed 1 base from V and 6 bases from J; junction bases left unmatched: 6. This CDR3 comprises 15 residues. Germline V gives CDR1 GTSNPN, CDR2 SVGIG (reference sequence). CDR3 nucleotide sequence: TGTGCCTGGAGTGGACAGGGGGCGTTTGGTCAGCCCCAGCATTTT. It specifies CAWSGQGAFGQPQHF.

CDR3 region: CASSPKSPRLRGGTDTQYF. The CDR3 DNA sequence: TGTGCCAGCAGCCCGAAGTCCCCCCGGTTGCGGGGGGGCACAGATACGCAGTATTTT. The J gene is TRBJ2-3, the V gene TRBV7-9; 8 bases map to TRBD2. The J segment lost 1 base and the V segment lost 5 bases, leaving 17 bases of the junction unmatched. CDR1 is SEHNR and CDR2 is FQNEAQ in the germline V gene (reference sequence). This CDR3 contains 19 residues.

This chain joins TRBV5-1 and TRBJ1-4; TRBD1 matches at 7 bases. This CDR3 has 16 amino acids. After removal of 4 bases from V and 7 bases from J, the junction contained 13 bases not matched to a gene. Germline-derived CDR1 and CDR2 are SGHRS and YFSETQ. The CDR3 is CASSLTLRGEFEKLFF. In nucleotides, the CDR3 is TGCGCCAGCAGCCTCACCCTCAGGGGGGAATTTGAAAAACTGTTTTTT.

The chain joins TRBV2 to TRBJ2-5, with a tentative D call TRBD1 (6 bases). This CDR3 has 13 residues. The germline CDR1 and CDR2 sequences are SNHLY and FYNNEI. Trimming took off 6 bases at V and 4 bases at J, with 12 bases between the two ends. In DNA form, the CDR3 reads TGTGCCAGCAGGGCAGGGGTAGGAGAGACCCAGTACTTC. Its protein product is CASRAGVGETQYF.

The chain couples TRBV5-1 to TRBJ2-6; possible D gene TRBD1, 6 bases. This CDR3 comprises 15 residues. Trimming took off 4 bases at V and 4 bases at J, with 12 bases between the two ends. Germline values: CDR1 SGHRS, CDR2 YFSETQ. In DNA, the CDR3 is TGCGCCAGCAGCAACACAGGGTCCGGGGCCAACGTCCTGACTTTC. Translating it yields CASSNTGSGANVLTF.

A word on this clone: The sample holds other DNA sequences that translate to the same CDR3. The V and J genes are TRBV9 and TRBJ2-5; D unclear. V gave up 0 bases and J gave up 5 bases, with 11 bases separating them. This CDR3 has 14 amino acids. Germline V gives CDR1 SGDLS, CDR2 YYNGEE. The CDR3 loop is CASSVGSGRETQYF. CDR3 coding DNA: TGTGCCAGCAGCGTAGGATCGGGTCGGGAGACCCAGTACTTC.

The V call is TRBV10-1, the J call TRBJ2-7; D remains ambiguous. V shed 0 bases and J shed 6 bases, with 6 bases lying between them. Germline V lookup: CDR1 WNHNN, CDR2 SYGVQD (reference sequence). The CDR3 is made up of 12 amino acids. CDR3 sequence: CASSESIPEQYF. The CDR3 DNA reads TGCGCCAGCAGTGAGTCGATTCCCGAGCAGTACTTC.

The genes are TRBV10-3 and TRBJ1-5, with TRBD1 matching 8 bases. Trimming took 9 bases from V and 2 from J; bases not matched to a gene: 6. The CDR3 sequence is 14 residues long. CDR1 is ENHRY, CDR2 SYGVKD, per germline. The DNA for the CDR3 is TGTGCCATTAAGGACAGGGAAGGCAATCAGCCCCAGCATTTT. Its protein product is CAIKDREGNQPQHF.

The genes are TRBV5-6 and TRBJ2-2, with TRBD1 as a possible D gene (6 bases). The V and J ends lost 1 base and 1 base respectively, with 11 bases between them. The CDR3 runs 16 residues. Germline assignment: CDR1 SGHDT and CDR2 YYEEEE. CDR3 residues: CASSLLGTKNTGELFF. The CDR3 DNA is TGTGCCAGCAGCTTGTTGGGGACAAAGAACACCGGGGAGCTGTTTTTT.

The V and J genes are TRBV6-6 and TRBJ2-7; D is unresolved. Germline lookup yields CDR1 MNHNY and CDR2 SVGAGI (reference sequence). CDR3 length: 11 residues. V was trimmed by 2 bases and J by 5 bases, leaving 4 bases between them. This CDR3 reads CASSYRDEQYF. CDR3 DNA: TGTGCCAGCAGTTACAGGGACGAGCAGTACTTC.

This clone came up once. The rearrangement links TRBV5-4 to TRBJ2-3; 11 nucleotides match TRBD2. There are 15 residues in the CDR3. Germline CDR1 reads SGHNT; CDR2 reads YYREEE (reference sequence). Trimming cost V 2 bases and J 5 bases; bases outside gene matches: 4. Written as DNA, the CDR3 is TGTGCCAGCAGCTTTAGCGGGGGGGCCTTAGATACGCAGTATTTT. Amino acid sequence: CASSFSGGALDTQYF. Full variable domain (outside the CDR3, taken from reference TRBV5-4 and TRBJ2-3): ETGVTQSPTHLIKTRGQQVTLRCSSQSGHNTVSWYQQALGQGPQFIFQYYREEENGRGNFPPRFSGLQFPNYSSELNVNALELDDSALYLCASSFSGGALDTQYFGPGTRLTVL.

The table lists this clone with a few counts. The V gene is TRBV10-3, the J gene TRBJ1-1; TRBD1 aligns across 9 bases. The CDR3 consists of 13 residues. CDR1 and CDR2 (germline): ENHRY, SYGVKD. Germline trimming cut 10 bases from V and 4 bases from J; bases unmatched to any gene: 7. In DNA form, the CDR3 reads TGTGCCAGCACAGGGACAGGGACCACTGAAGCTTTCTTT. Translated: CASTGTGTTEAFF.

The chain recombines TRBV2 with TRBJ2-2; D may be TRBD1 (5 bases). The CDR3 is made up of 15 amino acids. Between the trimmed V and J ends, which lost 0 bases and 6 bases, there was a span of 11 bases. The germline V gene has CDR1 SNHLY and CDR2 FYNNEI. CDR3 protein: CASSEARQNPGELFF. The CDR3 nucleotides read TGTGCCAGCAGTGAAGCCCGACAGAATCCCGGGGAGCTGTTTTTT.

The sample holds a few counts of this clone. The genes are TRBV2 and TRBJ1-2; 9 bases fit TRBD1. V lost 6 bases, J lost 6 bases, and 14 bases stayed unmatched. CDR3 length: 16 amino acids. Per the germline V gene, CDR1 is SNHLY and CDR2 is FYNNEI. The chain's CDR3 is CASSLQGASKGNGYTF. In DNA, the CDR3 is TGTGCCAGCAGCCTACAGGGGGCCAGTAAAGGAAATGGCTACACCTTC.

V and J are TRBV13 and TRBJ2-2; no definite D call. The CDR3 loop spans 13 amino acids. Trimming took 5 bases from V and 3 from J, leaving 7 bases between them. From germline, CDR1 is PRHDT and CDR2 FYEKMQ (reference sequence). The chain's CDR3 is CASSPPDTGELFF. DNA of the CDR3: TGTGCCAGCAGCCCCCCGGACACCGGGGAGCTGTTTTTT.

The J gene is TRBJ1-4, the V gene TRBV19; 9 nucleotides match TRBD1. Trimming removed 3 bases from V and 7 bases from J; junction bases left unmatched: 9. The CDR3 covers 16 residues. Germline CDR1 reads LNHDA; CDR2 reads SQIVND (reference sequence). The CDR3 DNA reads TGTGCCAGTAGTATGCGGACAGGGGACCGGGTTGAAAAACTGTTTTTT. It specifies CASSMRTGDRVEKLFF.

This clone was counted between two and nine times. The chain has TRBV7-2 and TRBJ1-5, with a weak D call TRBD1 (6 bases). V gave up 4 bases and J gave up 4 bases, with 11 bases separating them. The CDR3 is 14 amino acids. The V gene's germline CDR1 is SGHTA and CDR2 FQGNSA. The CDR3 reads CASSSRTDNQPQHF. CDR3 DNA sequence: TGTGCCAGCAGCTCCCGGACAGATAATCAGCCCCAGCATTTT.

This chain uses TRBV6-6 with TRBJ2-7; D not certain. Germline CDR1 reads MNHNY; CDR2 reads SVGAGI (reference sequence). With 2 bases removed from V and 5 bases from J, the gap between germline ends came to 7 bases. This CDR3 has 12 amino acids. DNA for the CDR3: TGTGCCAGCAGTTACCCCCCCCACGAGCAGTACTTC. Translated, it gives CASSYPPHEQYF.

The gene calls are TRBV2 and TRBJ2-3, with TRBD2 as a possible D gene (6 bases). Deletions cut 2 bases from V and 11 bases from J, with 14 bases between. The germline V gene encodes CDR1 SNHLY and CDR2 FYNNEI. The CDR3 sequence is 13 residues long. CDR3 sequence reads: CASSETGGGGQYF. The CDR3 nucleotides read TGTGCCAGCAGTGAAACTGGTGGGGGAGGGCAGTATTTT.

The J gene is TRBJ1-4, the V gene TRBV4-3; D gene uncertain. The CDR3 totals 16 residues. Germline V gives CDR1 LGHNA, CDR2 YSLEER. Trimming took off 1 base at V and 5 bases at J, with 14 bases between the two ends. The CDR3 sequence: CASSQVDGGPNEKLFF. The CDR3 DNA reads as TGCGCCAGCAGCCAAGTCGACGGCGGACCCAATGAAAAACTGTTTTTT.

The chain employs TRBV7-2 and TRBJ1-1; D perhaps matches TRBD1 (6 bases). The ends were cut back, 5 bases at V and 5 bases at J, with 15 bases in the middle. In germline, CDR1 is SGHTA, CDR2 FQGNSA. The CDR3 contains 14 residues. The DNA of the CDR3 is TGTGCCAGCAGCGTAACAGGGCCGCGGACTGAAGCTTTCTTT. It encodes CASSVTGPRTEAFF.

The table lists this clone with a few counts. The V gene is TRBV30, the J gene TRBJ1-6; D call uncertain. CDR3 length equals 13 residues. The V gene lost 8 bases and the J gene lost 14 bases, with 22 bases spanning the gap. Germline V lookup: CDR1 GTSNPN, CDR2 SVGIG (reference sequence). This chain's CDR3 is CAGRTSASVSLHF. The CDR3 bases are TGTGCCGGCCGGACGAGCGCCTCGGTATCCCTCCACTTT.